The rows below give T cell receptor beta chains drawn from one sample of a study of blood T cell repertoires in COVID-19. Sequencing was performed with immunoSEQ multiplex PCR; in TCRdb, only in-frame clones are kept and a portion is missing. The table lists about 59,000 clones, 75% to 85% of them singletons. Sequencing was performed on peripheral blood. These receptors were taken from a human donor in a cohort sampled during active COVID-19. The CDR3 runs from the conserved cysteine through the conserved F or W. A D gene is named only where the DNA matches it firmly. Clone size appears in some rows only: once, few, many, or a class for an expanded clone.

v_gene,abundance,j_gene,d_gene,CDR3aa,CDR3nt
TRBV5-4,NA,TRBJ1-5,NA,CASSPGIDQPQHF,TGTGCCAGCAGCCCCGGGATTGATCAGCCCCAGCATTTT
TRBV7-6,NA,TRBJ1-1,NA,CASSLGGGQATEAFF,TGTGCCAGCAGCTTAGGGGGGGGGCAGGCCACTGAAGCTTTCTTT
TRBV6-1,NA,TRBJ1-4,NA,CASSEGTGGQISPNNEKLFF,TGTGCCAGCAGTGAGGGGACCGGCGGACAGATTAGCCCCAACAATGAAAAACTGTTTTTT
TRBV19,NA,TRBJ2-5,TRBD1,CASSKSRGHFQETQYF,TGTGCCAGTAGTAAGTCGAGGGGGCACTTCCAAGAGACCCAGTACTTC
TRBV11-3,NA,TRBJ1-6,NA,CASSFLTGRASPLHF,TGTGCCAGCAGCTTCCTAACAGGAAGGGCTTCACCCCTCCACTTT
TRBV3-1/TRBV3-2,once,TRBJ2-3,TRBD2,CASSQSSGGDTQYF,TGTGCCAGCAGCCAAAGTAGCGGGGGGGATACGCAGTATTTT
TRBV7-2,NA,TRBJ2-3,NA,CASSLQTRERADTQYF,TGTGCCAGCAGCTTACAGACTCGAGAGCGGGCAGATACGCAGTATTTT
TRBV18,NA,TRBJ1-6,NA,CASSPGARDTYLHF,TGTGCCAGCTCACCAGGGGCCCGGGACACCTACCTCCACTTT
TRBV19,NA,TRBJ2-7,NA,CASRSNPPSYEQYF,TGTGCCAGTCGGTCTAACCCTCCTTCCTACGAGCAGTACTTC
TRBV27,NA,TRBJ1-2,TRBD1,CASFDRGNYGYTF,TGTGCCAGCTTCGACAGGGGGAACTATGGCTACACCTTC
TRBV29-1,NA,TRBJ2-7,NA,CSVAGTSYEQYF,TGCAGCGTCGCCGGGACAAGCTACGAGCAGTACTTC
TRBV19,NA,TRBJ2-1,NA,CASNTGPGIGEQFF,TGTGCCAGTAATACAGGTCCAGGGATCGGTGAGCAGTTCTTC
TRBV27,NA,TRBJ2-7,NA,CASTLRGNTIRPYEQYF,TGTGCCAGCACACTTAGGGGAAACACCATCCGGCCCTACGAGCAGTACTTC
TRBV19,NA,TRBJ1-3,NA,CASSIPGEGSIYF,TGTGCCAGTAGTATACCCGGGGAGGGTTCCATATATTTT
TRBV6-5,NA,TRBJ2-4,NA,CASSWRGLAKNIQYF,TGTGCCAGCAGTTGGCGGGGTCTAGCCAAAAACATTCAGTACTTC
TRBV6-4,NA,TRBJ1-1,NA,CASRTGPGDTEAFF,TGTGCCAGCAGAACAGGGCCCGGGGACACTGAAGCTTTCTTT
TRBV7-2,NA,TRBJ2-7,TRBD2,CASSLALADNYEQYF,TGTGCCAGCAGCTTAGCCCTAGCGGACAACTACGAGCAGTACTTC
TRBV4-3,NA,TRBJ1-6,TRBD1,CASSLLPTGPNSPLHF,TGCGCCAGCAGCCTCCTCCCGACAGGGCCGAATTCACCCCTCCACTTT
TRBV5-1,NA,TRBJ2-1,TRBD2,CAALGGSGGHSYNEQFF,TGCGCCGCCCTCGGGGGTAGCGGGGGCCACTCCTACAATGAGCAGTTCTTC
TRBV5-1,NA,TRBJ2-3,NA,CASSPGSQGDTQYF,TGCGCCAGCAGCCCGGGGTCCCAAGGGGATACGCAGTATTTT
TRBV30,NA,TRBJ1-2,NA,CAWSRGDYGYTF,TGTGCCTGGTCACGCGGAGACTATGGCTACACCTTC
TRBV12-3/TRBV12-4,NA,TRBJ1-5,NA,CASTTPPEPQHF,TGTGCCAGCACCACTCCCCCGGAGCCCCAGCATTTT
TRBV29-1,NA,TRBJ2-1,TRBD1,CSGGQGSYNEQFF,TGCAGCGGAGGACAGGGGAGTTACAATGAGCAGTTCTTC
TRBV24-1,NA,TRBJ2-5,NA,CATSDGQFQETQYF,TGTGCCACCAGTGATGGGCAGTTCCAAGAGACCCAGTACTTC
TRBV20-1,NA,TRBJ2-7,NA,CSASLRGEQYF,TGCAGTGCTAGTCTTAGGGGCGAGCAGTACTTC
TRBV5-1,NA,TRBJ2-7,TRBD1,CASSLTGTEYEQYF,TGCGCCAGCAGCTTAACCGGGACAGAATACGAGCAGTACTTC
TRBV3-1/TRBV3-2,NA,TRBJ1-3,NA,CASSQETSAGNTIYF,TGTGCCAGCAGCCAGGAAACCAGCGCTGGAAACACCATATATTTT
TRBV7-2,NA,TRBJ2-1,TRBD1,CASSFSRGLPIFF,TGTGCCAGCAGCTTTTCCAGGGGGCTTCCAATCTTCTTC
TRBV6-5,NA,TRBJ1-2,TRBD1,CASSYRQGSLYGYTF,TGTGCCAGCAGTTACCGACAGGGAAGCTTGTATGGCTACACCTTC
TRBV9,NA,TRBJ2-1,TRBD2,CASSPRDLLRGNEQFF,TGTGCCAGCAGCCCACGGGACCTCCTGCGGGGGAATGAGCAGTTCTTC
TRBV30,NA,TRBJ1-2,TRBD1,CAWRSGQDITF,TGTGCCTGGAGAAGCGGACAGGATATCACCTTC
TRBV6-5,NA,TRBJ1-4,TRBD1,CASRRQGPNEKLFF,TGTGCCAGCAGGCGACAGGGGCCAAATGAAAAACTGTTTTTT
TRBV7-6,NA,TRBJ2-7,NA,CASSSHAGYEQYF,TGTGCCAGCAGCTCCCACGCAGGCTACGAGCAGTACTTC
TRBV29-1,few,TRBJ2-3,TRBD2,CSVSRGTASTDTQYF,TGCAGCGTGTCGCGGGGGACGGCGAGCACAGATACGCAGTATTTT
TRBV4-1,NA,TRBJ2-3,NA,CASSQGRGGVSTDTQYF,TGCGCCAGCAGCCAAGGGCGCGGGGGCGTTAGCACAGATACGCAGTATTTT
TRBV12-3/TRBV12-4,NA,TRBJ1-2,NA,CASSYTENYGYTF,TGTGCCAGCAGTTACACAGAAAACTATGGCTACACCTTC
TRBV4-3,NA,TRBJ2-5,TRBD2,CASSQGSSGAGETQYF,TGCGCCAGCAGCCAAGGTTCTAGCGGGGCTGGAGAGACCCAGTACTTC
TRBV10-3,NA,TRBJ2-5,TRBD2,CAISVGLAGSQTQYF,TGTGCCATCAGTGTCGGGTTAGCGGGGTCTCAGACCCAGTACTTC
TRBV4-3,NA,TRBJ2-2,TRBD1,CASSHDRGNTGELFF,TGCGCCAGCAGCCATGACAGGGGTAACACCGGGGAGCTGTTTTTT
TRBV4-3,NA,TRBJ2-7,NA,CASSQASEGSYEQYF,TGCGCCAGCAGCCAAGCAAGTGAGGGCTCCTACGAGCAGTACTTC
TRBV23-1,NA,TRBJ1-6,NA,CASSHPGYNSPLHF,TGCGCCAGCAGTCACCCCGGCTATAATTCACCCCTCCACTTT